A single T cell receptor (beta chain) is shown here with its context. This specimen belongs to a study of blood T cell repertoires in COVID-19. CDR3 length: 14 amino acids. Trimming cost V 1 base and J 4 bases, with 13 bases left between them. The germline V gene encodes CDR1 SQVTM and CDR2 ANQGSEA. In the study's own analysis: Estimation of nucleated cell counts was performed using reference gene primer amplification. This table comes from immunoSEQ multiplex PCR, and its TCRdb copy is limited to in-frame clones, with some not included. That table gives V, J and clone size, and the DNA gave D and trimming. The sample holds 150,000 to 200,000 clones; roughly 86% are singletons and the top ten take 0.99%.

This TCR was sampled from a man between 18 and 29 years old with acute or convalescent COVID-19. Sequencing was performed on peripheral blood. The genes are TRBV29-1 and TRBJ1-2; maybe TRBD1 (6 bases). Here the CDR3 reads CSVEGVTGSYGYTF. CDR3 bases: TGCAGCGTTGAAGGGGTAACAGGGAGCTATGGCTACACCTTC.